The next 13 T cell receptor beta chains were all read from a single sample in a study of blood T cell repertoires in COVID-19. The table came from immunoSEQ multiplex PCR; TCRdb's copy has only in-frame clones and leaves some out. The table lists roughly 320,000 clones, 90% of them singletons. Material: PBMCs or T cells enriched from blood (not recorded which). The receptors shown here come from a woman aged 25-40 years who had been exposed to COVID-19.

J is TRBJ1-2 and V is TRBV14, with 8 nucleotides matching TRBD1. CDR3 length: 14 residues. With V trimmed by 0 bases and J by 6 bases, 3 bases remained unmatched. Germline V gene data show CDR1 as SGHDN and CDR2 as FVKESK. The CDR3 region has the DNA TGTGCCAGCAGCCAAGAGAGACAGGGGAATGGCTACACCTTC. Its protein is CASSQERQGNGYTF.

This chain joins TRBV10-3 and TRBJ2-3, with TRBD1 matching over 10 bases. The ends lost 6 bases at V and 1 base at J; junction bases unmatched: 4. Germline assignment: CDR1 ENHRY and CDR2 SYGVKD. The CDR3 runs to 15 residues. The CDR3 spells CAISRQGARTDTQYF. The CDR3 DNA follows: TGTGCCATCAGCCGACAGGGGGCCCGCACAGATACGCAGTATTTT.

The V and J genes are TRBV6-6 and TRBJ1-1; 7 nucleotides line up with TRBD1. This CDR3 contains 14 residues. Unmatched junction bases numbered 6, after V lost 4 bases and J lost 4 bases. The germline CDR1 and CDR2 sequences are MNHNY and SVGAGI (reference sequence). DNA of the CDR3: TGTGCCAGCAGTTTAACAGGGGCGACCACTGAAGCTTTCTTT. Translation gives CASSLTGATTEAFF.

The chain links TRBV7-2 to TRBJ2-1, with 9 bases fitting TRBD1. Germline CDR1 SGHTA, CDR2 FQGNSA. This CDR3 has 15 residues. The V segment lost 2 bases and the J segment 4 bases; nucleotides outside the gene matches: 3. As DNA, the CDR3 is TGTGCCAGCAGCTTATACAGGGGGCATTACAATGAGCAGTTCTTC. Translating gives CASSLYRGHYNEQFF.

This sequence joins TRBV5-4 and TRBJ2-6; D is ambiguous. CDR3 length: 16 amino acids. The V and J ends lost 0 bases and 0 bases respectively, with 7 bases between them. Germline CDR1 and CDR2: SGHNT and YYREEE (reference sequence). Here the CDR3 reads CASSLGHSSGANVLTF. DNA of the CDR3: TGTGCCAGCAGCTTGGGTCACAGCTCTGGGGCCAACGTCCTGACTTTC.

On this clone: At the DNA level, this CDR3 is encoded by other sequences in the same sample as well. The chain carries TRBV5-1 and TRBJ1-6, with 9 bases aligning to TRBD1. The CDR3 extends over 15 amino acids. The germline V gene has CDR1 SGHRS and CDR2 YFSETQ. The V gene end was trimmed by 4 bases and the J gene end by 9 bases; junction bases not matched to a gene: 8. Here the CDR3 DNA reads TGCGCCAGCAGCCTTGGGACAGGGAGAGGTTCACCCCTCCACTTT. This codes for CASSLGTGRGSPLHF.

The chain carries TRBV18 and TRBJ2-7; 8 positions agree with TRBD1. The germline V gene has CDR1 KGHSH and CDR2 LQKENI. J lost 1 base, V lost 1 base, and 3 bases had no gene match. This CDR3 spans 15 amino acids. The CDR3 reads CASSPRDRSSYEQYF. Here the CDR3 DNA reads TGTGCCAGCTCACCACGGGACAGGTCATCCTACGAGCAGTACTTC.

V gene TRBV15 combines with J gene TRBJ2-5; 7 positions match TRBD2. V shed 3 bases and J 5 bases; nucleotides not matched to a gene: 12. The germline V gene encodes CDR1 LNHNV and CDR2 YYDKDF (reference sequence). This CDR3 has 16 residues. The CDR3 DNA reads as TGTGCCACCAGCAGGAGGGGAGGGCAAGAGGCCGAGACCCAGTACTTC. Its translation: CATSRRGGQEAETQYF.

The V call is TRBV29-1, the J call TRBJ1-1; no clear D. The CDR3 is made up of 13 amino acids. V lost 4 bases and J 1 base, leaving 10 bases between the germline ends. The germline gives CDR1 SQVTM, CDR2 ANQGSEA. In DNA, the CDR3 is TGCAGCGTTGGAGGGAGGAGGAACACTGAAGCTTTCTTT. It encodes CSVGGRRNTEAFF.

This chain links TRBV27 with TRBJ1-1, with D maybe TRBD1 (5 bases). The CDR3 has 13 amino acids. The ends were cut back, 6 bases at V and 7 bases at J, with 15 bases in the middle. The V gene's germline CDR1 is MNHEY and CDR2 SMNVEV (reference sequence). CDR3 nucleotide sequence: TGTGCCAGCAGAGCAGGGTCGGTGAATGAAGCTTTCTTT. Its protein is CASRAGSVNEAFF.

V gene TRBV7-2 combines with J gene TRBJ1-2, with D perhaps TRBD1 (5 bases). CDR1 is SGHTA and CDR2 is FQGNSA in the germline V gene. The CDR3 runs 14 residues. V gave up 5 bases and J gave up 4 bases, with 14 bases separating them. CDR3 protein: CASSLGGTLYGYTF. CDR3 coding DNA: TGTGCCAGCAGCCTCGGGGGGACTCTCTATGGCTACACCTTC.

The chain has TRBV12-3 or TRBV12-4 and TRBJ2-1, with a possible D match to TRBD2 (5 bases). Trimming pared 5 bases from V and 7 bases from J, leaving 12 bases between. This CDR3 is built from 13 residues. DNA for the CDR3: TGTGCCAGCAGTCCGTCGACGGGGAATGAGCAGTTCTTC. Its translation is CASSPSTGNEQFF.

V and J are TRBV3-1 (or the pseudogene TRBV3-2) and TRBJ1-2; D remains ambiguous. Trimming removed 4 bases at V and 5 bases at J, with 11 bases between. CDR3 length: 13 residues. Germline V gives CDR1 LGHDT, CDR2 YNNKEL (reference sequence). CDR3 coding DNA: TGTGCCAGCAGCCTACGCGAGGGTTATGGCTACACCTTC. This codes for CASSLREGYGYTF.